This T cell receptor (beta chain) was documented in a study of identifying expanded T cells in peripheral blood. Healthy donors had no documented immune events, such as infections, while sampled. The germline V gene has CDR1 SNHLY and CDR2 FYNNEI. The CDR3 runs 15 residues. V trimming: 1 base; J trimming: 4 bases; junction bases outside the gene matches: 4. Generated by immunoSEQ multiplex PCR, the TCRdb table keeps only in-frame clones and is missing some. This table has about 98,000 clones, around 89% appearing once. The sample was blood. This TCR was recovered from a person aged 18 to 75 in good health. V gene TRBV2 combines with J gene TRBJ1-5, with 7 bases that match TRBD1. The CDR3 protein is CASSEEGQVNQPQHF. CDR3 sequence (DNA): TGTGCCAGCAGTGAAGAAGGACAGGTTAATCAGCCCCAGCATTTT.